A single sample is the source of the 11 T cell receptor beta chains below, sequenced in a study of cytomegalovirus exposure and HLA in healthy donors. Both 60 Vbeta primers and 13 Jbeta primers went into the PCR. Profiled with immunoSEQ multiplex PCR; TCRdb holds only in-frame clones, not every one. The sample has about 98,000 clones, around 67% seen once. Sequenced sample: PBMCs. Source of these receptors: a male donor in good health and CMV-seronegative.

The rearrangement uses TRBV6-5 and TRBJ2-3; D possibly corresponds to TRBD1 (6 bases). The CDR3 totals 13 residues. Germline-derived CDR1 and CDR2 are MNHEY and SVGAGI. V was shortened by 6 bases and J by 2 bases, with 9 bases between the two germline ends. In nucleotides, the CDR3 is TGTGCCAGCAGCGACAGGTTCACAGATACGCAGTATTTT. As protein: CASSDRFTDTQYF.

The table lists this clone with a few counts. The rearrangement uses TRBV6-8 and TRBJ2-3; 12 bases agree with TRBD2. The CDR3 is 18 residues long. V lost 6 bases and J lost 3; bases outside the gene matches: 13. Looked up from germline, CDR1 is MNHGY and CDR2 is SAAAGT. Here the CDR3 DNA reads TGTGCCAGCAGCCTAGCTTTTCTAGCGGGAGGGCCGACAGATACGCAGTATTTT. This translates into CASSLAFLAGGPTDTQYF.

The chain couples TRBV10-3 to TRBJ1-3, with no clear D. This CDR3 region has 11 residues. CDR1 and CDR2 (germline): ENHRY, SYGVKD. V was trimmed by 9 bases and J by 1 base, leaving 4 bases between them. The CDR3: CAMLSGNTIYF. CDR3 DNA sequence: TGTGCCATGCTATCTGGAAACACCATATATTTT.

This clone was seen a few times. The V gene is TRBV19, the J gene TRBJ2-3; 9 bases fit TRBD1. Trimming removed 6 bases from V and 4 bases from J; junction bases left unmatched: 5. Germline V lookup: CDR1 LNHDA, CDR2 SQIVND (reference sequence). The CDR3 length is 14 residues. CDR3 loop: CASRPGQGSDTQYF. CDR3 DNA sequence: TGTGCCAGTAGGCCGGGACAGGGATCAGATACGCAGTATTTT. The full variable domain, with the rest looked up from reference TRBV19 and TRBJ2-3, is DGGITQSPKYLFRKEGQNVTLSCEQNLNHDAMYWYRQDPGQGLRLIYYSQIVNDFQKGDIAEGYSVSREKKESFPLTVTSAQKNPTAFYLCASRPGQGSDTQYFGPGTRLTVL.

CDR3 sequence: CASSLATAEQYF. The DNA of the CDR3 is TGTGCCAGCAGCTTAGCAACGGCGGAGCAGTACTTC. The chain employs TRBV13 and TRBJ2-5; no definite D call. The CDR3 extends over 12 amino acids. CDR1 is PRHDT and CDR2 is FYEKMQ in the germline V gene (reference sequence). V shed 1 base and J shed 11 bases, with 11 bases lying between them.

The rearrangement links TRBV11-2 to TRBJ1-1; 8 nucleotides line up with TRBD1. The CDR3 consists of 16 residues. The trim removed 1 base at V and 4 bases at J, leaving 8 bases unmatched. Germline-derived CDR1 and CDR2 are SGHAT and FQNNGV. The CDR3 coding sequence is TGTGCCAGCAGCTTAGCCTTGACAGGGGCGGCCACTGAAGCTTTCTTT. It is translated as CASSLALTGAATEAFF. Filled out from reference TRBV11-2 and TRBJ1-1, the complete variable domain reads EAGVAQSPRYKIIEKRQSVAFWCNPISGHATLYWYQQILGQGPKLLIQFQNNGVVDDSQLPKDRFSAERLKGVDSTLKIQPAKLEDSAVYLCASSLALTGAATEAFFGQGTRLTVV.

This clone was recorded only once. The chain joins TRBV6-1 to TRBJ1-1; D might be TRBD1 (5 bases). V gave up 6 bases and J gave up 0 bases, with 11 bases separating them. Per germline, CDR1 MNHNS and CDR2 SASEGT. CDR3 length equals 14 residues. DNA for the CDR3: TGTGCCAGCAGGGGCTTAGGGGTGAACACTGAAGCTTTCTTT. Translating it yields CASRGLGVNTEAFF.

This clone has only a few counts. The V call is TRBV4-3, the J call TRBJ2-1, with D possibly being TRBD2 (7 bases). Germline lookup yields CDR1 LGHNA and CDR2 YSLEER. The CDR3 totals 15 residues. V shed 1 base and J shed 5 bases, with 12 bases lying between them. CDR3 sequence reads: CASSQVGGLNNEQFF. In DNA form, the CDR3 reads TGCGCCAGCAGCCAAGTCGGGGGGCTTAACAATGAGCAGTTCTTC.

This clone has a handful of counts. The chain has TRBV12-5 and TRBJ2-2; 7 nucleotides match TRBD1. The J segment lost 3 bases and the V segment lost 3 bases, leaving 7 bases of the junction unmatched. This CDR3 has 16 amino acids. Germline assignment: CDR1 LGHNT and CDR2 FRNRAP. The CDR3 protein is CASGFAHRGDTGELFF. The DNA for the CDR3 is TGTGCTAGTGGTTTCGCGCACAGGGGCGACACCGGGGAGCTGTTTTTT.

The chain combines TRBV28 with TRBJ1-4; the match to TRBD1 covers 10 bases. CDR1 MDHEN and CDR2 SYDVKM come from the germline V gene. CDR3 length: 14 amino acids. Trimming at V came to 6 bases and at J to 8 bases, leaving 6 bases not matched to a gene. CDR3 region: CASSRDRGPEKLFF. The CDR3 DNA reads as TGTGCCAGCAGCAGGGACAGGGGACCCGAAAAACTGTTTTTT.

The chain recombines TRBV11-2 with TRBJ2-7; 10 bases fit TRBD2. This CDR3 has 14 amino acids. Trimming removed 5 bases from V and 7 bases from J; junction bases left unmatched: 8. From germline, CDR1 is SGHAT and CDR2 FQNNGV. The CDR3 region has the DNA TGTGCCAGCAGCCCCGCGGCTAGCGGGAGAGAGCAGTACTTC. Protein sequence: CASSPAASGREQYF.